This TCR beta chain was sequenced in a study of T cells in Graves' hyperthyroidism and ophthalmopathy. Hyperthyroidism patients were newly diagnosed, had disease duration under 2 months, and were aged 18 to 65 years. As to this clonotype: This may stem from a read error, because a much larger clone lies one nucleotide away. The final CDR3 position lacks the conserved phenylalanine or tryptophan, pointing to a likely read error.

Amplified TCR beta CDR3 regions came from RNA transcripts. An initial round of RT-PCR targeting the TCR CDR3 relied on the HTBI primer set. One entry per CDR3 protein, called by TCRdb with MiXCR from the multiplex PCR reads. The table lists around 180,000 distinct CDR3 sequences, about a sixth of them singletons. Germline values: CDR1 LNHDA, CDR2 SQIVND (reference sequence). V dropped 3 bases and J dropped 4 bases, with 13 bases sitting between them. The CDR3 consists of 15 residues. Specimen: blood. This receptor was identified in a woman aged 45-65 years with Graves' hyperthyroidism. The chain employs TRBV19 and TRBJ2-1, with unresolved D. As DNA, the CDR3 is TGTGCCAGTAGTATTCAAGCCCAGAATTACAATGAGCAGTTCCTC. This sequence encodes CASSIQAQNYNEQFL.